These 24 T cell receptor beta chains originate from one sample sequenced in a study of T-cell reconstitution after alpha-beta-depleted transplantation in children. Unique molecular identifiers were used in preparing the TCRbeta library. TCRdb called the PCR reads again in MiXCR, with one record for every CDR3 protein. This table has over 80,000 distinct CDR3 sequences, 20% to 25% appearing once. Source: PBMCs, taken before TCRalphabeta/CD19-depleted stem cell transplant. These receptors were collected from a boy younger than 10 with acute lymphoblastic leukemia, due to receive a stem cell transplant.

This chain uses TRBV28 with TRBJ2-7, with 8 bases lining up with TRBD1. J gave up 3 bases and V 4 bases, and 5 bases lay outside the gene matches. In germline, CDR1 is MDHEN, CDR2 SYDVKM. The length of the CDR3 is 14 residues. The CDR3 region is CASSSTGAYYEQYF. Here the CDR3 DNA reads TGTGCCAGCAGTTCGACAGGGGCTTACTACGAGCAGTACTTC.

About this clonotype itself: This may be a read error: a much more frequent sequence differs by one nucleotide. This sequence joins TRBV5-6 and TRBJ2-1, with unresolved D. V gave up 5 bases and J gave up 5 bases, with 20 bases separating them. From germline, CDR1 is SGHDT and CDR2 YYEEEE. The CDR3 covers 16 residues. This CDR3 is CASRFRTQIVHNEQFF. CDR3 sequence (DNA): TGTGCCAGCAGGTTCCGGACGCAAATCGTCCACAATGAGCAGTTCTTC.

The chain employs TRBV7-6 and TRBJ2-7; 7 positions agree with TRBD1. The V segment lost 4 bases and the J segment 3 bases; nucleotides outside the gene matches: 9. Per the germline V gene, CDR1 is SGHVS and CDR2 is FNYEAQ. The CDR3 runs 15 residues. The CDR3 sequence is CASSSRQGPNYEQYF. CDR3 bases: TGTGCCAGCAGCTCTAGACAGGGACCCAACTACGAGCAGTACTTC.

This clonotype was observed many times. The chain has TRBV5-1 and TRBJ1-1; no reliable D call. From germline, CDR1 is SGHRS and CDR2 YFSETQ. The CDR3 has 14 amino acids. The ends were cut back, 0 bases at V and 5 bases at J, with 11 bases in the middle. CDR3 in DNA: TGCGCCAGCAGCTTGGCCTCCGGTGGGACTGAAGCTTTCTTT. Its translation is CASSLASGGTEAFF.

The chain couples TRBV3-1 to TRBJ2-7; TRBD2 matches at 7 bases. CDR3 length: 15 amino acids. Germline loops: CDR1 LGHDT, CDR2 YNNKEL (reference sequence). Trimming removed 1 base from V and 7 bases from J; junction bases left unmatched: 10. The chain's CDR3 is CASSQAAGVPREQYF. The CDR3 nucleotides read TGTGCCAGCAGCCAAGCGGCGGGAGTACCACGAGAGCAGTACTTC.

This clonotype has a count of ten or more. The rearrangement uses TRBV12-3 or TRBV12-4 and TRBJ2-3; the D is unclear. Between the trimmed V and J ends, which lost 1 base and 6 bases, there was a span of 11 bases. There are 14 residues in the CDR3. The CDR3 region has the DNA TGTGCCAGCAGTTTAGGAACCCCACTGGATACGCAGTATTTT. Its protein product is CASSLGTPLDTQYF.

This chain links TRBV5-1 with TRBJ1-2; 10 bases fit TRBD1. The V segment lost 4 bases and the J segment 8 bases; nucleotides outside the gene matches: 14. Germline assignment: CDR1 SGHRS and CDR2 YFSETQ. CDR3 length equals 16 residues. The CDR3 region has the DNA TGCGCCAGCAGCCATGATGGCCCGGACAGGGGGAACGGCTACACCTTC. Translation: CASSHDGPDRGNGYTF.

This clonotype has more than one count but fewer than ten. The chain is built from TRBV5-1 and TRBJ2-2; D might be TRBD1 or TRBD2, each matching 5 bases. The V gene lost 4 bases and the J gene lost 8 bases, with 18 bases spanning the gap. Germline CDR1 and CDR2: SGHRS and YFSETQ. The CDR3 sequence is 15 residues long. The CDR3 DNA is TGCGCCAGCAGCCCCTACCGGGACCCCCTGGGGGAGCTGTTTTTT. Protein: CASSPYRDPLGELFF.

This clonotype was observed a handful of times. This sequence joins TRBV20-1 and TRBJ2-5; 8 bases align to TRBD2. The CDR3 spans 16 residues. From germline, CDR1 is DFQATT and CDR2 SNEGSKA (reference sequence). V trimming: 2 bases; J trimming: 1 base; junction bases outside the gene matches: 9. The DNA of the CDR3 is TGCAGTGCTAGAACTAGCGGAGGGGTGTTCCAAGAGACCCAGTACTTC. Residues: CSARTSGGVFQETQYF.

This clonotype has a handful of counts. The genes are TRBV12-3 or TRBV12-4 and TRBJ2-7; 8 bases line up with TRBD1. The CDR3 consists of 13 residues. Trimming took 7 bases from V and 6 from J; bases not matched to a gene: 8. In DNA form, the CDR3 reads TGTGCCAGCACCGGACAGGGATATCGCGAGCAGTACTTC. Its translation is CASTGQGYREQYF.

This clonotype was seen more than once but under ten times. The genes are TRBV4-1 and TRBJ2-7; 7 bases are a match to TRBD1. V lost 0 bases, J lost 2 bases, and 4 bases stayed unmatched. Germline CDR1 and CDR2: MGHRA and YSYEKL. This CDR3 is built from 15 residues. The CDR3: CASSQDAQGAYEQYF. Here the CDR3 DNA reads TGCGCCAGCAGCCAAGATGCGCAGGGGGCCTACGAGCAGTACTTC.

The gene calls are TRBV7-3 and TRBJ1-1; no clear D. The CDR3 contains 13 residues. The ends were cut back, 5 bases at V and 8 bases at J, with 15 bases in the middle. Looked up from germline, CDR1 is SGHTA and CDR2 is FQGTGA. The CDR3 is CASSPRHTGEAFF. The CDR3 coding sequence is TGTGCCAGCAGCCCGAGACACACCGGGGAAGCTTTCTTT.

This clonotype was counted once. The V gene is TRBV5-1, the J gene TRBJ2-3; D might be TRBD1 (5 bases). V was clipped by 0 bases and J by 0 bases, with 14 bases between them. The CDR3 is 17 residues long. CDR1 is SGHRS and CDR2 is YFSETQ in the germline V gene. The CDR3 reads CASSLGVTGSSTDTQYF. In DNA, the CDR3 is TGCGCCAGCAGCTTGGGTGTTACAGGCTCTAGCACAGATACGCAGTATTTT.

The chain joins TRBV3-1 to TRBJ2-3; 9 bases line up with TRBD2. J was trimmed by 4 bases and V by 2 bases; bases with no gene match: 13. The CDR3 loop spans 18 amino acids. The germline gives CDR1 LGHDT, CDR2 YNNKEL (reference sequence). CDR3 protein: CASSQSGAPAGGSDTQYF. Here the CDR3 DNA reads TGTGCCAGCAGCCAATCCGGTGCCCCAGCGGGGGGCTCAGATACGCAGTATTTT.

As concerns this clonotype: A single base separates this from a much larger clone, so it may be a read error. The V call is TRBV28, the J call TRBJ2-1, with D unclear. The CDR3 contains 14 residues. CDR1 and CDR2 from the germline V gene are MDHEN and SYDVKM. CDR3 sequence reads: CASSLASSYNGQFF. DNA for the CDR3: TGTGCCAGCAGTTTAGCGAGCTCCTACAATGGGCAGTTCTTC.

The chain carries TRBV11-2 and TRBJ2-1; D is uncertain. The CDR3 contains 11 residues. The germline gives CDR1 SGHAT, CDR2 FQNNGV. The ends were cut back, 5 bases at V and 8 bases at J, with 7 bases in the middle. CDR3 loop: CASSRRHEQFF. The DNA for the CDR3 is TGTGCCAGCAGCCGACGGCATGAGCAGTTCTTC.

The V call is TRBV20-1, the J call TRBJ2-2; D is perhaps TRBD2 (6 bases). V gave up 0 bases and J gave up 6 bases, with 14 bases separating them. CDR3 length: 15 amino acids. Per germline, CDR1 DFQATT and CDR2 SNEGSKA (reference sequence). CDR3 sequence: CSARDIRGIPGELFF. The CDR3 nucleotides read TGCAGTGCTAGAGATATACGCGGGATACCCGGGGAGCTGTTTTTT.

There are a few counts of this clonotype. The V and J genes are TRBV20-1 and TRBJ2-7, with 7 bases lining up with TRBD2. With 3 bases clipped from V and 5 bases from J, the junction kept 13 bases outside the gene matches. CDR3 size: 15 residues. CDR1 is DFQATT and CDR2 is SNEGSKA in the germline V gene (reference sequence). In nucleotides, the CDR3 is TGCAGTGCTAGCCCCCCTAGCGGAGTGTACAACGAGCAGTACTTC. Translation: CSASPPSGVYNEQYF.

V is TRBV28 and J is TRBJ2-1; D gene uncertain. V was pared by 5 bases and J by 7 bases, with 6 bases between. The germline gives CDR1 MDHEN, CDR2 SYDVKM. The CDR3 is 11 residues long. CDR3 sequence: CASSRQNEQFF. The CDR3, as DNA: TGTGCCAGCAGTAGACAAAATGAGCAGTTCTTC.

The rearrangement links TRBV4-3 to TRBJ2-1; possibly TRBD1 for D (5 bases). This CDR3 has 13 amino acids. CDR1 LGHNA and CDR2 YSLEER come from the germline V gene. Trimming removed 3 bases from V and 6 bases from J, with 9 bases in between. CDR3 sequence: CASSHAGINEQFF. Written as DNA, the CDR3 is TGCGCCAGCAGCCACGCAGGGATCAATGAGCAGTTCTTC.

The sample holds a few counts of this clonotype. The chain carries TRBV12-3 or TRBV12-4 and TRBJ2-1; 8 bases are a match to TRBD1. Unmatched junction bases numbered 12, after V lost 5 bases and J lost 9 bases. The CDR3 is 15 amino acids. The CDR3 nucleotides read TGTGCCAGCAGTACCCGACAGGGGATGGAGGGTGAGCAGTTCTTC. Translated: CASSTRQGMEGEQFF.

This rearrangement joins TRBV11-3 to TRBJ2-1; perhaps TRBD1 as D (5 bases). Germline lookup yields CDR1 SGHNT and CDR2 YENEEA. This CDR3 has 14 residues. V was shortened by 3 bases and J by 9 bases, with 15 bases between the two germline ends. DNA for the CDR3: TGTGCCAGCAGCTTGGGGCCTCCCACCGCTGAGCAGTTCTTC. Residues: CASSLGPPTAEQFF.

Points on this clonotype: Mismatch with germline at one junction end may stem from a read error. The rearrangement uses TRBV7-9 and TRBJ2-1; D is undetermined. CDR3 length: 8 residues. The V gene's germline CDR1 is SEHNR and CDR2 FQNEAQ (reference sequence). The DNA for the CDR3 is TGTGCCAGCAGTTCCGGGTCCTTC. It is translated as CASSSGSF.

The chain has TRBV3-1 and TRBJ2-7, with 9 bases that match TRBD1. The CDR3 is 18 residues long. CDR1 and CDR2 (germline): LGHDT, YNNKEL (reference sequence). The V segment lost 0 bases and the J segment 3 bases; nucleotides outside the gene matches: 12. In DNA, the CDR3 is TGTGCCAGCAGCCAAGAGGATGTATCGGGACAGGGAATCTACGAGCAGTACTTC. Protein product: CASSQEDVSGQGIYEQYF.